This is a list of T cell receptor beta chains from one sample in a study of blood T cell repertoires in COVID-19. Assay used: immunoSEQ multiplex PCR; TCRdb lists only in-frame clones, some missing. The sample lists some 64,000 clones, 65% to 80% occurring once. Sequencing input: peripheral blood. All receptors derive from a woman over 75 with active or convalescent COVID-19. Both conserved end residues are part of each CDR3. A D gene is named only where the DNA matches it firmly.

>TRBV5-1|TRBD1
CASSIGTDYEQYF
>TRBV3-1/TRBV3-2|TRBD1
CASSLDRGLGELFF
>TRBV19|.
CASRPGLINQPQHF
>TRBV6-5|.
CATLSPGRTQPQHF
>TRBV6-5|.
CASKQDYGYTF
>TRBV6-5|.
CASRTGFGSTDTQYF
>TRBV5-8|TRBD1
CASTRGFYEQYF
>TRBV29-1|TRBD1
CSVITDRGRGTEAFF
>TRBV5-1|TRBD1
CASSPEGAPYNEQFF
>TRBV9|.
CASIGQRGLENEKLFF
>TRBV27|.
CASRVGRAYNEQFF
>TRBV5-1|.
CASSPRSGETQYF
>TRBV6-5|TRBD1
CASSYADRGSEAFF
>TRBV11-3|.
CASSLDQWSQYF
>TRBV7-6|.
CASSLGGTRQETQYF
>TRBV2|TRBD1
CATEGQGDTEAFF
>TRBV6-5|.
CASSYRQFNSPLHF
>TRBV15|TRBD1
CATSNAQGLYTGELFF
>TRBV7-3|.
CASSPLTSGELFF
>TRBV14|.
CASSQDMNTEAFF
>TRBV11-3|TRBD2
CASSSAPLAGISYEQYF
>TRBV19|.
CASSTGSGESPLHF
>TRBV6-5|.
CASRGGSGTEAFF
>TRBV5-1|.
CASSLEAGSGNEQFF
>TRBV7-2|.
CASSLEGAWGNYGYTF
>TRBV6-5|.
CASIRGGQSWDEQFF
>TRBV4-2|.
CASSQDGQGQLNTEAFF
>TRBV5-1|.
CASSFLGHENEQFF
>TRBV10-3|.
CAISESGVRGGTEAFF
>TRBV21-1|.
CASFSGKNNSPLHF
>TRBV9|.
CASSVRYNEQFF
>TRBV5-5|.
CASSLTAVGGQPQHF
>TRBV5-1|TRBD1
CASSKDRGLADTQYF
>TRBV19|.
CASSITRANTGELFF
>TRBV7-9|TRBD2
CASSLPTSGTGGTDTQYF
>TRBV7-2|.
CASSFRRGLNEQFF
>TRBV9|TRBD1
CASSLGQGYGYTF
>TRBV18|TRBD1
CASSPSGTGDGYTF
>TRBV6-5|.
CASSSGFTNTIYF
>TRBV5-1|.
CASSIGGYNTALYEQYF